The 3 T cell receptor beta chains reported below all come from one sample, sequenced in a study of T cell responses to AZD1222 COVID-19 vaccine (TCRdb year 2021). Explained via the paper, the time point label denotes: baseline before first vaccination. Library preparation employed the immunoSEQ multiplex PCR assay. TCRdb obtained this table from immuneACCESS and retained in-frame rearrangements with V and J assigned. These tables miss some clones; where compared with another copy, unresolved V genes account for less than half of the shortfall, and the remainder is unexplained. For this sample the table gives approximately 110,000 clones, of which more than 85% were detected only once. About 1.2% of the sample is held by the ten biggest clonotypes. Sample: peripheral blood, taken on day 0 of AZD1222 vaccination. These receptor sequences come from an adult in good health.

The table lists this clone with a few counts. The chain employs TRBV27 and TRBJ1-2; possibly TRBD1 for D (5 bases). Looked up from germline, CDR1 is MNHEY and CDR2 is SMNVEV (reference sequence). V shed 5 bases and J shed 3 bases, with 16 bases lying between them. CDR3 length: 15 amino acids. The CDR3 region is CASSPGPRGDYGYTF. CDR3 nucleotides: TGTGCCAGCAGTCCGGGACCGAGGGGTGACTATGGCTACACCTTC.

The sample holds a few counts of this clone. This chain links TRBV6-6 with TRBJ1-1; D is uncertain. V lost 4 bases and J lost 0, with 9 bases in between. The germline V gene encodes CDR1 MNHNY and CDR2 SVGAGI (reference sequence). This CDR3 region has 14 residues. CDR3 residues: CASSLSGMNTEAFF. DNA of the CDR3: TGTGCCAGCAGTTTGAGCGGCATGAACACTGAAGCTTTCTTT.

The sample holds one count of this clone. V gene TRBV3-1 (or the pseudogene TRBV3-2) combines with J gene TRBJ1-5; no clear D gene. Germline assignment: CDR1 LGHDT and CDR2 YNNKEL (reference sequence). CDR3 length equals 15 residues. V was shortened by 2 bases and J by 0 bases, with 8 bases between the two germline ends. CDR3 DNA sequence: TGTGCCAGCAGCCAACAAGCCGGTAGCAATCAGCCCCAGCATTTT. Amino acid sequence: CASSQQAGSNQPQHF.